A selection of T cell receptor beta chains follows, all from one sample in a study of blood T cells in healthy people across ages. TCRdb fed the 5' RACE reads into MiXCR, producing one record per CDR3 protein. The sample comprises more than 600,000 distinct CDR3 sequences, 20% to 30% of which are singletons, and 9.4% rests with the top ten. These records were also assigned to another study, of T cells of mothers and their children.

Sequenced: blood. These receptors were taken from a boy under 18 in good health. Each CDR3 is given with its conserved first and last residue. The D gene is left open where the match is weak. Size is omitted from some rows. Given values are once, few, many or a class for expanded clones.

clone_size: few
v_call: TRBV7-2
j_call: TRBJ1-3
d_call: -
cdr3_aa: CASSLITQGNTIYF
cdr3_nt: TGTGCCAGCAGCTTGATAACCCAGGGAAACACCATATATTTT

clone_size: few
v_call: TRBV9
j_call: TRBJ1-3
d_call: -
cdr3_aa: CASSVGDAGNTIYF
cdr3_nt: TGTGCCAGCAGCGTAGGGGACGCTGGAAACACCATATATTTT

clone_size: -
v_call: TRBV6-6
j_call: TRBJ1-1
d_call: -
cdr3_aa: CASSPDYDTEAFF
cdr3_nt: TGTGCCAGCAGTCCCGACTACGACACTGAAGCTTTCTTT

clone_size: few
v_call: TRBV15
j_call: TRBJ2-2
d_call: -
cdr3_aa: CATSRDEGNPSTGELFF
cdr3_nt: TGTGCCACCAGCAGAGATGAGGGGAATCCGAGCACCGGGGAGCTGTTTTTT

clone_size: -
v_call: TRBV6-1
j_call: TRBJ1-1
d_call: -
cdr3_aa: CASSDPEAGNTEAFF
cdr3_nt: TGTGCCAGCAGTGACCCGGAGGCGGGGAACACTGAAGCTTTCTTT

clone_size: -
v_call: TRBV29-1
j_call: TRBJ2-5
d_call: -
cdr3_aa: CSVEGGRTAHQETQYF
cdr3_nt: TGCAGCGTTGAGGGTGGTCGAACGGCTCACCAAGAGACCCAGTACTTC

clone_size: few
v_call: TRBV7-8
j_call: TRBJ2-6
d_call: TRBD1
cdr3_aa: CASSPPGQVLSGANVLTF
cdr3_nt: TGTGCCAGCAGCCCCCCGGGACAGGTCCTCTCTGGGGCCAACGTCCTGACTTTC

clone_size: -
v_call: TRBV10-3
j_call: TRBJ1-1
d_call: -
cdr3_aa: CAISESTGNTEAFF
cdr3_nt: TGTGCCATCAGTGAGTCGACTGGGAACACTGAAGCTTTCTTT

clone_size: few
v_call: TRBV20-1
j_call: TRBJ2-5
d_call: TRBD2
cdr3_aa: CSALAGGDRTQYF
cdr3_nt: TGCAGTGCCCTAGCGGGGGGGGACCGGACCCAGTACTTC

clone_size: -
v_call: TRBV7-2
j_call: TRBJ2-1
d_call: -
cdr3_aa: CVSSFRSSYNEQFF
cdr3_nt: TGTGTCAGCAGCTTCAGGAGCTCCTACAATGAGCAGTTCTTC

clone_size: few
v_call: TRBV4-2
j_call: TRBJ2-5
d_call: -
cdr3_aa: CASSQPLQGPEKTQYF
cdr3_nt: TGTGCCAGCAGCCAACCACTGCAGGGACCTGAAAAGACCCAGTACTTC

clone_size: -
v_call: TRBV2
j_call: TRBJ2-5
d_call: TRBD2
cdr3_aa: CASRRELAGGPQETQYF
cdr3_nt: TGTGCCAGCAGACGGGAACTAGCGGGGGGGCCACAGGAGACCCAGTACTTC

clone_size: -
v_call: TRBV20-1
j_call: TRBJ1-3
d_call: -
cdr3_aa: CSARGLSGNTIYF
cdr3_nt: TGCAGTGCTAGAGGGCTCTCTGGAAACACCATATATTTT

clone_size: few
v_call: TRBV28
j_call: TRBJ1-5
d_call: -
cdr3_aa: CASSLLSNRVHQPQHF
cdr3_nt: TGTGCCAGCAGTTTACTTTCCAACAGGGTACATCAGCCCCAGCATTTT

clone_size: few
v_call: TRBV7-9
j_call: TRBJ2-2
d_call: -
cdr3_aa: CASITTFRGELFF
cdr3_nt: TGTGCCAGCATCACTACTTTCCGAGGGGAGCTGTTTTTT

clone_size: few
v_call: TRBV29-1
j_call: TRBJ1-2
d_call: -
cdr3_aa: CSVVWSGNYGYTF
cdr3_nt: TGCAGCGTTGTATGGTCAGGGAACTATGGCTACACCTTC

clone_size: few
v_call: TRBV28
j_call: TRBJ2-7
d_call: -
cdr3_aa: CASSLWASFTYEQYF
cdr3_nt: TGTGCCAGCAGTTTATGGGCATCTTTTACCTACGAGCAGTACTTC

clone_size: -
v_call: TRBV7-2
j_call: TRBJ2-1
d_call: TRBD1
cdr3_aa: CASSLDGQGVYNEQFF
cdr3_nt: TGTGCCAGCAGCTTAGACGGGCAGGGGGTCTACAATGAGCAGTTCTTC

clone_size: few
v_call: TRBV7-3
j_call: TRBJ2-5
d_call: TRBD2
cdr3_aa: CASSPGGSVLETQYF
cdr3_nt: TGTGCCAGCAGCCCCGGCGGGAGTGTACTAGAGACCCAGTACTTC

clone_size: few
v_call: TRBV4-1
j_call: TRBJ2-7
d_call: -
cdr3_aa: CASSPTQRYEQYF
cdr3_nt: TGCGCCAGCAGCCCTACTCAGAGGTACGAGCAGTACTTC

clone_size: -
v_call: TRBV4-1
j_call: TRBJ1-1
d_call: -
cdr3_aa: CASSQEGGGKNTEAFF
cdr3_nt: TGCGCCAGCAGCCAAGAGGGGGGGGGTAAGAACACTGAAGCTTTCTTT

clone_size: -
v_call: TRBV7-2
j_call: TRBJ2-1
d_call: TRBD1
cdr3_aa: CASSPDRFDEQFF
cdr3_nt: TGTGCCAGCAGCCCGGACAGGTTCGATGAGCAGTTCTTC

clone_size: few
v_call: TRBV4-1
j_call: TRBJ2-1
d_call: TRBD2
cdr3_aa: CASRKGSGSMDNEQFF
cdr3_nt: TGCGCCAGCAGGAAGGGGAGCGGGAGTATGGACAATGAGCAGTTCTTC

clone_size: few
v_call: TRBV7-9
j_call: TRBJ2-1
d_call: -
cdr3_aa: CASSPGKEASYYNEQFF
cdr3_nt: TGTGCCAGCAGCCCCGGGAAGGAAGCGAGCTACTACAATGAGCAGTTCTTC

clone_size: -
v_call: TRBV10-1
j_call: TRBJ2-7
d_call: TRBD2
cdr3_aa: CASSVGLAGDSEQYF
cdr3_nt: TGCGCCAGCAGCGTGGGACTAGCGGGAGATAGCGAGCAGTACTTC

clone_size: -
v_call: TRBV6-2/TRBV6-3
j_call: TRBJ1-3
d_call: -
cdr3_aa: CASRSDSSNTIYF
cdr3_nt: TGTGCCAGCAGATCGGACTCTTCGAACACCATATATTTT

clone_size: few
v_call: TRBV28
j_call: TRBJ2-5
d_call: TRBD1
cdr3_aa: CASRTTGTETQYF
cdr3_nt: TGTGCCAGCAGGACGACAGGGACAGAGACCCAGTACTTC

clone_size: few
v_call: TRBV12-3/TRBV12-4
j_call: TRBJ2-3
d_call: -
cdr3_aa: CASSHRPPGTIGQYF
cdr3_nt: TGTGCCAGCAGCCACAGACCACCGGGGACCATCGGGCAGTATTTT

clone_size: -
v_call: TRBV12-3/TRBV12-4
j_call: TRBJ2-3
d_call: -
cdr3_aa: CASRYDRSTDTQYF
cdr3_nt: TGTGCCAGCAGATACGACAGAAGCACAGATACGCAGTATTTT

clone_size: -
v_call: TRBV12-3/TRBV12-4
j_call: TRBJ2-7
d_call: TRBD1
cdr3_aa: CASSLVGQGSSYEQYF
cdr3_nt: TGTGCCAGCAGTCTAGTGGGACAGGGGAGCTCCTACGAGCAGTACTTC

clone_size: once
v_call: TRBV7-9
j_call: TRBJ1-5
d_call: TRBD1
cdr3_aa: CASSYWGQRINQPQHF
cdr3_nt: TGTGCCAGCAGCTACTGGGGACAGAGGATCAATCAGCCCCAGCATTTT

clone_size: -
v_call: TRBV28
j_call: TRBJ2-5
d_call: TRBD1
cdr3_aa: CASGRTGETQYF
cdr3_nt: TGTGCCAGCGGCCGGACAGGGGAGACCCAGTACTTC

clone_size: -
v_call: TRBV28
j_call: TRBJ2-7
d_call: TRBD1
cdr3_aa: CASGQGAVEQYF
cdr3_nt: TGTGCCAGCGGACAGGGGGCAGTCGAGCAGTACTTC

clone_size: -
v_call: TRBV10-3
j_call: TRBJ2-7
d_call: TRBD2
cdr3_aa: CAIGPREDYEQYF
cdr3_nt: TGTGCCATCGGGCCGCGGGAGGACTACGAGCAGTACTTC

clone_size: -
v_call: TRBV5-1
j_call: TRBJ2-1
d_call: TRBD2
cdr3_aa: CASSLEASGGLEQFF
cdr3_nt: TGCGCCAGCAGCTTGGAGGCTAGCGGGGGGTTAGAGCAGTTCTTC

clone_size: few
v_call: TRBV9
j_call: TRBJ2-3
d_call: -
cdr3_aa: CASSGDQRDTQYF
cdr3_nt: TGTGCCAGCAGCGGAGACCAAAGGGATACGCAGTATTTT

clone_size: -
v_call: TRBV12-3/TRBV12-4
j_call: TRBJ1-5
d_call: -
cdr3_aa: CASSARDLQPQHF
cdr3_nt: TGTGCCAGCAGTGCACGGGACCTTCAGCCCCAGCATTTT

clone_size: -
v_call: TRBV12-3/TRBV12-4
j_call: TRBJ1-3
d_call: TRBD1
cdr3_aa: CASRPDRAGNTIYF
cdr3_nt: TGTGCCAGCAGACCAGACAGGGCTGGAAACACCATATATTTT

clone_size: many
v_call: TRBV29-1
j_call: TRBJ1-1
d_call: TRBD1
cdr3_aa: CSVATGAGTEAFF
cdr3_nt: TGCAGCGTCGCTACAGGGGCCGGGACTGAAGCTTTCTTT

clone_size: few
v_call: TRBV6-5
j_call: TRBJ1-2
d_call: -
cdr3_aa: CASRPVRSNYGYTF
cdr3_nt: TGTGCCAGCAGGCCCGTCCGGTCTAACTATGGCTACACCTTC

clone_size: -
v_call: TRBV20-1
j_call: TRBJ2-2
d_call: -
cdr3_aa: CSARSARVTGELFF
cdr3_nt: TGCAGTGCTAGGAGCGCCAGAGTCACCGGGGAGCTGTTTTTT

clone_size: few
v_call: TRBV5-1
j_call: TRBJ1-1
d_call: TRBD1
cdr3_aa: CASSLRTGFPIANTEAFF
cdr3_nt: TGCGCCAGCAGCTTGCGGACAGGGTTCCCTATTGCGAACACTGAAGCTTTCTTT

clone_size: -
v_call: TRBV2
j_call: TRBJ2-2
d_call: TRBD2
cdr3_aa: CASSEGLAGHTGELFF
cdr3_nt: TGTGCCAGCAGTGAGGGACTAGCGGGACACACCGGGGAGCTGTTTTTT

clone_size: -
v_call: TRBV7-9
j_call: TRBJ2-7
d_call: -
cdr3_aa: CASSFPGSHEQYF
cdr3_nt: TGTGCCAGCAGCTTCCCAGGGAGCCACGAGCAGTACTTC

clone_size: -
v_call: TRBV4-3
j_call: TRBJ1-1
d_call: -
cdr3_aa: CASNQDLYGYTEAFF
cdr3_nt: TGCGCCAGCAACCAAGATCTCTACGGGTACACTGAAGCTTTCTTT

clone_size: many
v_call: TRBV7-2
j_call: TRBJ1-4
d_call: -
cdr3_aa: CASSPRRATNEKLFF
cdr3_nt: TGTGCCAGCTCACCACGACGTGCAACTAATGAAAAACTGTTTTTT

clone_size: -
v_call: TRBV29-1
j_call: TRBJ1-5
d_call: -
cdr3_aa: CSVGRDNGQPQHF
cdr3_nt: TGCAGCGTTGGTAGGGACAACGGACAGCCCCAGCATTTT

clone_size: -
v_call: TRBV5-1
j_call: TRBJ2-1
d_call: TRBD2
cdr3_aa: CASSFSMQRDGNEQFF
cdr3_nt: TGCGCCAGCAGCTTTTCAATGCAGCGGGACGGCAATGAGCAGTTCTTC

clone_size: few
v_call: TRBV6-5
j_call: TRBJ2-7
d_call: -
cdr3_aa: CASSYQGVGEQYF
cdr3_nt: TGTGCCAGCAGTTACCAGGGTGTAGGCGAGCAGTACTTC

clone_size: -
v_call: TRBV27
j_call: TRBJ1-2
d_call: TRBD1
cdr3_aa: CASSSIPPDRTGGYTF
cdr3_nt: TGTGCCAGCAGTTCAATACCCCCGGACAGGACCGGTGGCTACACCTTC

clone_size: few
v_call: TRBV13
j_call: TRBJ2-5
d_call: TRBD1
cdr3_aa: CASSLGSTGGQETQYF
cdr3_nt: TGTGCCAGCAGCTTAGGCTCCACAGGGGGGCAAGAGACCCAGTACTTC

clone_size: -
v_call: TRBV5-1
j_call: TRBJ2-7
d_call: -
cdr3_aa: CASSFRENEQYF
cdr3_nt: TGCGCCAGCAGCTTCAGGGAAAACGAGCAGTACTTC

clone_size: few
v_call: TRBV18
j_call: TRBJ2-7
d_call: -
cdr3_aa: CASSPESGVYEQYF
cdr3_nt: TGTGCCAGCTCACCAGAGAGTGGGGTCTACGAGCAGTACTTC

clone_size: few
v_call: TRBV9
j_call: TRBJ2-3
d_call: -
cdr3_aa: CASSPRAGAAGTDTQYF
cdr3_nt: TGTGCCAGCAGCCCCCGGGCAGGGGCGGCGGGCACAGATACGCAGTATTTT

clone_size: -
v_call: TRBV19
j_call: TRBJ2-5
d_call: -
cdr3_aa: CASRSRDKETQYF
cdr3_nt: TGTGCCAGTAGAAGCAGGGATAAAGAGACCCAGTACTTC

clone_size: once
v_call: TRBV28
j_call: TRBJ2-7
d_call: TRBD2
cdr3_aa: CASSIAGSTEQYF
cdr3_nt: TGTGCCAGCAGCATAGCGGGAAGCACCGAGCAGTACTTC

clone_size: -
v_call: TRBV19
j_call: TRBJ2-2
d_call: -
cdr3_aa: CASTRQNTGELFF
cdr3_nt: TGTGCCAGTACCCGACAGAACACCGGGGAGCTGTTTTTT

clone_size: -
v_call: TRBV24-1
j_call: TRBJ2-1
d_call: -
cdr3_aa: CATSDPDGYNEQFF
cdr3_nt: TGTGCCACCAGCGATCCGGACGGATACAATGAGCAGTTCTTC

clone_size: few
v_call: TRBV7-6
j_call: TRBJ2-5
d_call: TRBD2
cdr3_aa: CASSSLAGKETQYF
cdr3_nt: TGTGCCAGCAGCTCTCTAGCGGGCAAAGAGACCCAGTACTTC